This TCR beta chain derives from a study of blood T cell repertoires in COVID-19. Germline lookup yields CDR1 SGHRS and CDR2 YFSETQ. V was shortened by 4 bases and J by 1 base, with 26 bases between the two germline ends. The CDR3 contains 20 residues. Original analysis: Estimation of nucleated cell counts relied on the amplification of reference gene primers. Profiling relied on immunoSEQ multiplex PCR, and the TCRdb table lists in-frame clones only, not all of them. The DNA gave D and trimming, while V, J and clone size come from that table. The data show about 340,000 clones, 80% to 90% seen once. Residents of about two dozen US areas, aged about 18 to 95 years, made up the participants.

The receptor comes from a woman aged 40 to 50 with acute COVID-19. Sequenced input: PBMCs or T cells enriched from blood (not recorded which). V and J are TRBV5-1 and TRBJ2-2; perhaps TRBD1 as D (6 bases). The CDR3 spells CASSPTEPGQTQENTGELFF. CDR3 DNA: TGCGCCAGCAGCCCAACTGAACCGGGACAAACTCAAGAGAACACCGGGGAGCTGTTTTTT. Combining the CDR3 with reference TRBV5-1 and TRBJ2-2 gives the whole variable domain KAGVTQTPRYLIKTRGQQVTLSCSPISGHRSVSWYQQTPGQGLQFLFEYFSETQRNKGNFPGRFSGRQFSNSRSEMNVSTLELGDSALYLCASSPTEPGQTQENTGELFFGEGSRLTVL.